The 12 T cell receptor beta chains presented below share a single source sample, sequenced in a study of OX40 agonist ivuxolimab in advanced cancers. Repertoires were generated with immunoSEQ multiplex PCR, while TCRdb's copy carries only in-frame clones and drops some. Seen here are 50,000 to 85,000 clones, about nine tenths observed once, and the top ten hold approximately 2%. Here the sequenced sample was CD4+ or CD8+ T cells sorted from blood, taken in a trial of the OX40 agonist ivuxolimab. All receptors derive from an adult with an advanced solid tumor such as melanoma, head and neck, liver or kidney cancer.

V usage is TRBV18 and J usage is TRBJ2-7; 10 bases map to TRBD2. V lost 2 bases, J lost 4 bases, and 5 bases stayed unmatched. The germline gives CDR1 KGHSH, CDR2 LQKENI. The CDR3 runs 15 residues. This CDR3 is CASSPGVAGGYEQYF. The CDR3 region has the DNA TGTGCCAGCTCACCAGGGGTAGCGGGGGGATACGAGCAGTACTTC.

The DNA of the CDR3 is TGTGCCAGCAGGTTACAGGGAAGTCAGCCCCAGCATTTT. Translating gives CASRLQGSQPQHF. The chain links TRBV6-6 to TRBJ1-5; a possible D gene is TRBD1 (6 bases). The V end was cut by 6 bases, the J end by 6 bases, with 12 bases between. The CDR3 runs 13 residues. Germline CDR1 and CDR2: MNHNY and SVGAGI (reference sequence).

This clone was observed a single time. The gene calls are TRBV14 and TRBJ1-1; 8 bases fit TRBD1. V shed 5 bases and J 5 bases; nucleotides not matched to a gene: 7. CDR1 SGHDN and CDR2 FVKESK come from the germline V gene. The CDR3 contains 14 residues. The CDR3 nucleotides read TGTGCCAGCAGCGGGCAGGGGGCTGGTACTGAAGCTTTCTTT. This sequence encodes CASSGQGAGTEAFF.

The chain combines TRBV15 with TRBJ2-5; 9 nucleotides match TRBD1. The J call could be wrong; TRBJ2-7 is a better fit for the DNA end. There are 16 residues in the CDR3. The germline V gene has CDR1 LNHNV and CDR2 YYDKDF (reference sequence). This chain's CDR3 is CATSRDWGTGMNEQYF. The CDR3 nucleotides are TGTGCCACCAGCAGAGATTGGGGGACAGGGATGAACGAGCAGTACTTC.

The V and J genes are TRBV5-1 and TRBJ1-4; D may be TRBD1 (5 bases). V lost 4 bases and J lost 7, with 17 bases in between. Germline values: CDR1 SGHRS, CDR2 YFSETQ. This CDR3 has 15 residues. For the CDR3, the DNA is TGCGCCAGCAGCATGGGAGGAGGGACCGGTGAAAAACTGTTTTTT. It yields the protein CASSMGGGTGEKLFF. Looking up the rest from reference TRBV5-1 and TRBJ1-4 gives the full variable domain: KAGVTQTPRYLIKTRGQQVTLSCSPISGHRSVSWYQQTPGQGLQFLFEYFSETQRNKGNFPGRFSGRQFSNSRSEMNVSTLELGDSALYLCASSMGGGTGEKLFFGSGTQLSVL.

The V call is TRBV9, the J call TRBJ1-2; D is undetermined. The CDR3 contains 13 residues. The V gene's germline CDR1 is SGDLS and CDR2 YYNGEE. The V and J ends lost 0 bases and 4 bases respectively, with 7 bases between them. The CDR3 protein is CASSVEGSYGYTF. The CDR3 bases are TGTGCCAGCAGCGTAGAAGGATCCTATGGCTACACCTTC.

The chain joins TRBV2 to TRBJ1-2; TRBD1 is a possible D gene (5 bases). V shed 10 bases and J shed 4 bases, with 16 bases lying between them. Germline-derived CDR1 and CDR2 are SNHLY and FYNNEI. The CDR3 has 13 amino acids. The CDR3 is CATSRDGLYGYTF. CDR3 coding DNA: TGTGCCACTTCCCGGGACGGCCTCTATGGCTACACCTTC. The full variable domain, in which reference TRBV2 and TRBJ1-2 provide the parts outside the CDR3, is EPEVTQTPSHQVTQMGQEVILRCVPISNHLYFYWYRQILGQKVEFLVSFYNNEISEKSEIFDDQFSVERPDGSNFTLKIRSTKLEDSAMYFCATSRDGLYGYTFGSGTRLTVV.

The J gene is TRBJ2-5, the V gene TRBV7-2; D unresolved. The CDR3 consists of 14 residues. The germline V gene encodes CDR1 SGHTA and CDR2 FQGNSA. Trimming left V 1 base short and J 1 base short, with 7 bases between. The CDR3 DNA reads TGTGCCAGCAGCTTAGTCGGCAGCCAAGAGACCCAGTACTTC. Amino acid sequence: CASSLVGSQETQYF.

The chain combines TRBV28 with TRBJ2-7; 7 positions agree with TRBD2. Germline lookup yields CDR1 MDHEN and CDR2 SYDVKM. This CDR3 comprises 15 residues. V gave up 6 bases and J gave up 2 bases; unmatched junction bases: 10. The CDR3 DNA follows: TGTGCCAGCAGCCCCCCCCGGGGGAGGGCCTACGAGCAGTACTTC. Translation: CASSPPRGRAYEQYF.

This chain connects TRBV28 to TRBJ2-5; tentatively, D is TRBD1 (6 bases). This CDR3 region has 12 residues. V was cut by 10 bases and J by 8 bases, with 17 bases left in between. The germline gives CDR1 MDHEN, CDR2 SYDVKM. The CDR3, as DNA: TGTGCCACCACAGGGATGAAGAGAACCCAGTACTTC. Translated, it gives CATTGMKRTQYF.

The CDR3 spells CASSPRATGGNTEAFF. CDR3 nucleotide sequence: TGTGCCAGCAGCCCGCGGGCGACCGGGGGCAACACTGAAGCTTTCTTT. The chain combines TRBV7-2 with TRBJ1-1; possibly TRBD1 for D (6 bases). CDR1 and CDR2 from the germline V gene are SGHTA and FQGNSA. The CDR3 sequence is 16 residues long. Trimming took off 5 bases at V and 2 bases at J, with 18 bases between the two ends.

The chain combines TRBV5-1 with TRBJ2-3; 10 bases match TRBD2. Per germline, CDR1 SGHRS and CDR2 YFSETQ. The V gene end was trimmed by 1 base and the J gene end by 1 base; junction bases not matched to a gene: 9. This CDR3 region has 18 residues. The CDR3 here is CASSLIAGGGTGTDTQYF. CDR3 nucleotides: TGCGCCAGCAGCTTGATAGCGGGAGGCGGGACTGGCACAGATACGCAGTATTTT.